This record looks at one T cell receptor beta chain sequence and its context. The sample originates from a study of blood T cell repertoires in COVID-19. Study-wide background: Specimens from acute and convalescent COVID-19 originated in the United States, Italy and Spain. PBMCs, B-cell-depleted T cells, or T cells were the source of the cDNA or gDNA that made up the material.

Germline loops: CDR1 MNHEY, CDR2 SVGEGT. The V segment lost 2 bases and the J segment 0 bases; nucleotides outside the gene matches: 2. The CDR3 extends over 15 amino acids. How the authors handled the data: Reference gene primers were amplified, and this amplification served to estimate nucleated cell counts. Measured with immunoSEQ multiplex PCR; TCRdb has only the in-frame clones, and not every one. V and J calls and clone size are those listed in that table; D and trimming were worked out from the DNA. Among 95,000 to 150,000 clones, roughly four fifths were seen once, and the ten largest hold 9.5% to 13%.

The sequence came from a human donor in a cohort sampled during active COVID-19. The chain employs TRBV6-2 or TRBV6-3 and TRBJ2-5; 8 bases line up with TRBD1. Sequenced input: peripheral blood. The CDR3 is CASSYRTGNQETQYF. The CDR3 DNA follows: TGTGCCAGCAGTTACAGGACAGGGAACCAAGAGACCCAGTACTTC.